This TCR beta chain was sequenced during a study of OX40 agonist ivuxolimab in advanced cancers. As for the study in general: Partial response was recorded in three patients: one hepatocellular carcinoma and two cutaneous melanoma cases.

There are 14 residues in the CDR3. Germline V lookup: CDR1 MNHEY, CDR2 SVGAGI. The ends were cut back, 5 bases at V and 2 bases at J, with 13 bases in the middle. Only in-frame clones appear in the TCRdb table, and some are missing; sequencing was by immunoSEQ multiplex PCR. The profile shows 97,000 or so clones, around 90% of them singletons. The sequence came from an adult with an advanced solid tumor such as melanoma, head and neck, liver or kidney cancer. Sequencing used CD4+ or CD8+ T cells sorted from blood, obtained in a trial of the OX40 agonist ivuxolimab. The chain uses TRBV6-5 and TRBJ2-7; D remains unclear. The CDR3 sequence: CASSPHPLAYEQYF. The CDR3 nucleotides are TGTGCCAGCAGTCCCCACCCTCTGGCCTACGAGCAGTACTTC.